Below, 7 T cell receptor beta chains from the same sample are listed, as sequenced in a study of identical twins. TCRdb itself ran the 5' RACE reads through MiXCR, one entry per CDR3 protein. The repertoire consists of hundreds of thousands of distinct CDR3 sequences, with 24% occurring once and the leading ten covering around 3%. The sample was also linked to a second study, of T cells expressing NK-cell markers.

The sample consisted of CD4+ T cells sorted from blood. Receptors were obtained from a young woman in good health.

V gene TRBV12-3 or TRBV12-4 combines with J gene TRBJ2-1; TRBD2 is a possible D gene (5 bases). V was clipped by 5 bases and J by 10 bases, with 15 bases between them. This CDR3 comprises 13 residues. CDR3 residues: CASSPRAADEQFF. The CDR3 DNA is TGTGCCAGCAGTCCGAGGGCGGCGGACGAGCAGTTCTTC.

The chain employs TRBV10-3 and TRBJ2-4; TRBD2 is a possible D gene (5 bases). The V gene lost 3 bases and the J gene lost 0 bases, with 9 bases spanning the gap. Looked up from germline, CDR1 is ENHRY and CDR2 is SYGVKD. The CDR3 is 15 residues long. CDR3 in amino acids: CAISEPGIAKNIQYF. Here the CDR3 DNA reads TGTGCCATCAGTGAACCGGGGATAGCCAAAAACATTCAGTACTTC.

This clonotype was counted at least ten times. V and J are TRBV6-2 or TRBV6-3 and TRBJ2-2; 9 nucleotides align to TRBD2. In germline, CDR1 is MNHEY, CDR2 SVGEGT. V shed 1 base and J 3 bases; nucleotides not matched to a gene: 3. The CDR3 loop spans 16 amino acids. The CDR3 DNA reads as TGTGCCAGCAGTTACTTCCGGACTAGCGACACCGGGGAGCTGTTTTTT. The encoded protein is CASSYFRTSDTGELFF.

The rearrangement joins TRBV20-1 to TRBJ1-2; D gene ambiguous. Germline CDR1 DFQATT, CDR2 SNEGSKA (reference sequence). This CDR3 has 12 residues. V lost 0 bases and J lost 4, with 6 bases in between. The CDR3 reads CSARDVAYGYTF. The CDR3, as DNA: TGCAGTGCTAGAGATGTTGCCTATGGCTACACCTTC.

The chain recombines TRBV9 with TRBJ1-6, with 12 positions matching TRBD1. CDR3 length equals 16 residues. V lost 0 bases to trimming and J lost 9 bases; unmatched junction nucleotides: 4. Per germline, CDR1 SGDLS and CDR2 YYNGEE. CDR3 residues: CASSVAGTGGLSPLHF. The CDR3 nucleotides are TGTGCCAGCAGCGTAGCTGGGACAGGGGGCCTTTCACCCCTCCACTTT.

This clonotype turned up a few times. The chain carries TRBV20-1 and TRBJ2-3; 9 bases map to TRBD1. Per germline, CDR1 DFQATT and CDR2 SNEGSKA (reference sequence). The CDR3 has 14 amino acids. J lost 5 bases, V lost 6 bases, and 9 bases had no gene match. Written as DNA, the CDR3 is TGCAGTGCCCCTGGGACAGGGACCCTAGATACGCAGTATTTT. Protein: CSAPGTGTLDTQYF.

This clonotype appeared a few times. The J gene is TRBJ1-6, the V gene TRBV6-1; TRBD1 agrees at 10 bases. Germline-derived CDR1 and CDR2 are MNHNS and SASEGT. The V and J ends lost 11 bases and 9 bases, in that order; junction bases with no gene match: 7. The CDR3 spans 13 residues. CDR3 amino acids: CAATGGAFSPLHF. The CDR3 bases are TGTGCCGCGACAGGGGGCGCTTTTTCACCCCTCCACTTT.